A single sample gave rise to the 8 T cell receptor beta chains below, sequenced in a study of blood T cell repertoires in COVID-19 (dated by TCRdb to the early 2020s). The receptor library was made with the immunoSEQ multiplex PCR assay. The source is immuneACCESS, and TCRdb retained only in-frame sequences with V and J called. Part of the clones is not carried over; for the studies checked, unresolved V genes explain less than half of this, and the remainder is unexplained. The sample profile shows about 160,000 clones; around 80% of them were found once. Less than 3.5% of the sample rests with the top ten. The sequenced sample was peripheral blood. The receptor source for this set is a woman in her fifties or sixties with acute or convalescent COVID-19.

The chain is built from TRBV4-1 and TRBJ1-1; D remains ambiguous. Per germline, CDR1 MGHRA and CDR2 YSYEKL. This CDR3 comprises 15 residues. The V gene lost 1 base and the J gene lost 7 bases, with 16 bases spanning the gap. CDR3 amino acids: CASSQGGGGGYEAFF. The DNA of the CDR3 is TGCGCCAGCAGCCAAGGGGGAGGCGGTGGGTATGAAGCTTTCTTT.

Here the CDR3 DNA reads TGTGCCAGCAGTACAGGGGGTATCGCCAAAAACATTCAGTACTTC. Protein: CASSTGGIAKNIQYF. The chain has TRBV2 and TRBJ2-4; 8 bases are shared with TRBD1. The trim removed 5 bases at V and 1 base at J, leaving 4 bases unmatched. CDR3 length: 15 amino acids. Germline-derived CDR1 and CDR2 are SNHLY and FYNNEI.

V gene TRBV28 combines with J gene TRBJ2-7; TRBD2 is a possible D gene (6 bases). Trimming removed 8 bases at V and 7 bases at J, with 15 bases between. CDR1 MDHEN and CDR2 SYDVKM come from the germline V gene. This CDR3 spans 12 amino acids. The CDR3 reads CASLRGRGEQYF. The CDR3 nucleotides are TGTGCCAGCCTAAGGGGCCGGGGGGAGCAGTACTTC.

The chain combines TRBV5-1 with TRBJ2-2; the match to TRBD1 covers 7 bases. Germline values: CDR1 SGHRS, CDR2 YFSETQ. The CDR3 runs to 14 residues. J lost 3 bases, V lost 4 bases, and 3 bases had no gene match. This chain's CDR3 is CASSRQGDTGELFF. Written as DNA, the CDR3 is TGCGCCAGCAGCCGACAGGGAGACACCGGGGAGCTGTTTTTT. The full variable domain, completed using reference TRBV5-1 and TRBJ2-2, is KAGVTQTPRYLIKTRGQQVTLSCSPISGHRSVSWYQQTPGQGLQFLFEYFSETQRNKGNFPGRFSGRQFSNSRSEMNVSTLELGDSALYLCASSRQGDTGELFFGEGSRLTVL.

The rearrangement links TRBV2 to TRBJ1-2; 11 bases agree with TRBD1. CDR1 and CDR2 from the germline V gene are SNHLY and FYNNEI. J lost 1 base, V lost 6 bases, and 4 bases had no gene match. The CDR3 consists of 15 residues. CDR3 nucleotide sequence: TGTGCCAGCAGCCCCGGGACAGGGGGTAACTATGGCTACACCTTC. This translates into CASSPGTGGNYGYTF.

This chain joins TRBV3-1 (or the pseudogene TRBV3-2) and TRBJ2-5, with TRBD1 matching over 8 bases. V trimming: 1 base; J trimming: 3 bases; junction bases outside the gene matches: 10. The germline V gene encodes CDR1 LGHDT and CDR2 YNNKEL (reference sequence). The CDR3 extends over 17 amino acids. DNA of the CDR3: TGTGCCAGCAGCCAAGCTCGGGATGGGACAGGAAAAGAGACCCAGTACTTC. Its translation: CASSQARDGTGKETQYF.

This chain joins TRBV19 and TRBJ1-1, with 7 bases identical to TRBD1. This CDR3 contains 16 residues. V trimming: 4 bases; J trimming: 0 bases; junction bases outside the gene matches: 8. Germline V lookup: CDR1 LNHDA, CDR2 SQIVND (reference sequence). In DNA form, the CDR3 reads TGTGCCAGTAGTACTAACAGGGGACGGGTGAACACTGAAGCTTTCTTT. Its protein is CASSTNRGRVNTEAFF.

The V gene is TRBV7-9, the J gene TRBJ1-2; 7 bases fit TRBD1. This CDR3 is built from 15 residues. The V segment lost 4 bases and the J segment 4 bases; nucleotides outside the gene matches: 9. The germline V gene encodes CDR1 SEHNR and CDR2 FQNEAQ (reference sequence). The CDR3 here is CASSSTRQGFYGYTF. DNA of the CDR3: TGTGCCAGCAGCTCCACTAGACAGGGCTTCTATGGCTACACCTTC.